The clone carrying this TCR beta chain is medium-sized (0.01 to 0.1%) by share. TCRdb used MiXCR to reprocess the RT-PCR reads, holding one entry per CDR3 protein. The data hold approximately 3,800 distinct CDR3 sequences, with 30% to 40% observed a single time. This CDR3 comprises 13 residues. J gave up 10 bases and V 5 bases, and 8 bases lay outside the gene matches. The germline V gene has CDR1 SQVTM and CDR2 ANQGSEA. This clonotype was obtained from a female donor with primary Sjogren's syndrome. The sample was memory CD4+ T cells from salivary gland. The chain carries TRBV29-1 and TRBJ2-1; 10 positions agree with TRBD2. CDR3 DNA: TGCAGCGTTACAGCGGGAGGGCCGGGGGAGCAGTTCTTC. This sequence encodes CSVTAGGPGEQFF.